The 21 T cell receptor beta chains below all came from one sample that was sequenced in a study of CD8+ T cells in alopecia areata. Extraction of RNA preceded its reverse transcription into cDNA, which served as the sequencing template. Here immunoSEQ multiplex PCR was the method, and the copy in TCRdb shows in-frame clones only, minus some. The table records some 120,000 clones without singletons, the ten largest covering about 20%. The sequenced sample consisted of lesional skin. Receptors were obtained from a C3H/HeJ mouse with alopecia areata. For this strain, the MHC haplotype corresponds to H2-k.

This clone was seen a few times. The protein given in TCRdb and the translation of the DNA differ at residue 10, and the sequence presented here derives from the DNA. Mouse gene names apply. The read ends 3 residues shy of where the CDR3 ends; the end is completed using the germline J gene. J is TRBJ1-3 and V is TRBV1; maybe TRBD1 (6 bases). This CDR3 contains 13 residues. CDR1 and CDR2 (germline): NSQYPW, LRSPGD (reference sequence). The sequenced CDR3 bases are TGCCCCTGCAGTCGGGACACTGGAAATACG. Translating gives CPCSRDTGNT. The full CDR3 protein reads CPCSRDTGNTLYF. The full variable domain, in which reference TRBV1 and TRBJ1-3 provide the parts outside the CDR3, is VTLLEQNPRWRLVPRGQAVNLRCILKNSQYPWMSWYQQDLQKQLQWLFTLRSPGDKEVKSLPGADYLATRVTDTELRLQVANMSQGRTLYCPCSRDTGNTLYFGEGSRLIVV.

This clone was recorded at least ten times. Gene names are mouse gene names. Coverage ceases 4 residues before the CDR3 finishes, and the germline J gene fills in the end. This chain connects TRBV13-3 to TRBJ2-3; 7 nucleotides align to TRBD1. The junction had 3 bases not matched to a gene; V was cut back by 3 bases and J by 2 bases. The CDR3 has 14 amino acids. Looked up from germline, CDR1 is NNHDY and CDR2 is SYVADS. The DNA read from the CDR3 is TGTGCCAGCAGTGGGGACAGATCTGCAGAA. Protein: CASSGDRSAE. The CDR3 reads in full as CASSGDRSAETLYF.

This clone was detected only a few times. Genes here carry mouse names. CDR3 DNA, as far as it was read: TGTGCCAGCACGGCTGGGGGAACCGGG. It encodes CASTAGGTG. The CDR3 as a whole reads CASTAGGTGQLYF. The chain carries TRBV13-3 and TRBJ2-2, with 7 bases fitting TRBD2. The missing CDR3 end, 4 residues past where the read stops, is filled in from the germline J gene. This CDR3 is built from 13 residues. V trimming: 6 bases; J trimming: 5 bases; junction bases outside the gene matches: 4. Germline values: CDR1 NNHDY, CDR2 SYVADS.

This clone was detected a few times. Genes and germline are mouse. The CDR3 goes on 4 residues after the read ends, and that part is filled in from the germline J gene. This chain uses TRBV1 with TRBJ2-7; a weak D match, TRBD2 (6 bases). CDR1 and CDR2 from the germline V gene are NSQYPW and LRSPGD (reference sequence). V was shortened by 2 bases and J by 0 bases, with 14 bases between the two germline ends. The CDR3 is made up of 16 amino acids. The CDR3 here is CTCSANPGLHSYEQYF. Partial CDR3 DNA: TGCACCTGCAGTGCAAATCCGGGACTCCACTCCTAT.

The table lists this clone with a few counts. Gene labels here are mouse ones. The read terminates 4 residues before the CDR3 end, so the remaining end is supplied by the germline J gene. This chain links TRBV1 with TRBJ2-7; 8 bases map to TRBD1. Germline V gene lookup returns CDR1 NSQYPW and CDR2 LRSPGD (reference sequence). CDR3 length: 14 amino acids. The covered CDR3 bases are TGCACCTGCAGTGCATCGGCAGGGGGCAAT. The encoded protein is CTCSASAGGN. Given in full, the CDR3 is CTCSASAGGNEQYF. The variable domain in full, with the rest retrieved from reference TRBV1 and TRBJ2-7, is VTLLEQNPRWRLVPRGQAVNLRCILKNSQYPWMSWYQQDLQKQLQWLFTLRSPGDKEVKSLPGADYLATRVTDTELRLQVANMSQGRTLYCTCSASAGGNEQYFGPGTRLTVL.

This clone was recorded at least ten times. All gene names here are mouse names. The read terminates 4 residues ahead of where the CDR3 ends, so the germline J gene completes it. The gene calls are TRBV13-3 and TRBJ2-7; 9 positions match TRBD1. V lost 2 bases to trimming and J lost 2 bases; unmatched junction nucleotides: 5. The CDR3 extends over 15 amino acids. Germline assignment: CDR1 NNHDY and CDR2 SYVADS. CDR3 in amino acids: CASSETGGRTYEQYF. CDR3 DNA (partial): TGTGCCAGCAGTGAGACAGGGGGGAGAACCTAT.

A few counts support this clone. Genes here carry mouse names. The CDR3 is cut off 4 residues early in the read; its end comes from the germline J gene. The chain joins TRBV13-3 to TRBJ2-3; 12 bases fit TRBD2. The CDR3 length is 16 residues. V gave up 4 bases and J gave up 2 bases; unmatched junction bases: 5. Germline V gene data show CDR1 as NNHDY and CDR2 as SYVADS. The CDR3 loop is CASSSGTGGNAETLYF. The DNA read from the CDR3 is TGTGCCAGCAGTTCCGGGACTGGGGGGAATGCAGAA.

This clone was recorded at least ten times. Gene and germline names: mouse. Coverage ceases 4 residues before the CDR3 finishes, and the germline J gene fills in the end. The V call is TRBV13-3, the J call TRBJ2-7; 10 bases match TRBD2. Germline trimming cut 1 base from V and 0 bases from J; bases unmatched to any gene: 4. Germline assignment: CDR1 NNHDY and CDR2 SYVADS. CDR3 length equals 16 residues. CDR3 protein: CASSDYLGGRSYEQYF. The covered CDR3 bases are TGTGCCAGCAGTGATTATCTGGGGGGGCGCTCCTAT.

On this clone: Germline and genes here are mouse. The read ends 4 residues before the CDR3 terminus; that terminus is restored from the germline J gene. This chain joins TRBV19 and TRBJ2-3, with 9 positions matching TRBD2. The germline V gene encodes CDR1 FNHDT and CDR2 SITEND (reference sequence). CDR3 length equals 15 residues. Unmatched junction bases numbered 5, after V lost 6 bases and J lost 0 bases. The CDR3 loop reads CASTGGESSAETLYF. The part of the CDR3 DNA that was read is TGTGCCAGCACTGGGGGGGAATCTAGTGCAGAA.

This clone appeared a few times. The genes are named according to mouse. With the read ending 4 residues before the CDR3 end, the germline J gene is used to fill in that end. This chain links TRBV19 with TRBJ1-4; 8 bases are shared with TRBD1. This CDR3 contains 15 residues. From germline, CDR1 is FNHDT and CDR2 SITEND (reference sequence). With V trimmed by 0 bases and J by 6 bases, 4 bases remained unmatched. The CDR3 bases that were read are TGTGCCAGCAGTATAGACAGGGGGAGAGACGAA. Translating gives CASSIDRGRDE. The whole CDR3 sequence is CASSIDRGRDERLFF.

In this sample, this clone turned up a few times. These gene names are mouse names. Sequencing ends 4 residues short of the CDR3 end; the germline J gene provides the rest. The V and J genes are TRBV1 and TRBJ2-2; D is unresolved. Trimming removed 0 bases from V and 0 bases from J, with 8 bases in between. The CDR3 has 16 residues. Germline CDR1 is NSQYPW and CDR2 is LRSPGD (reference sequence). This CDR3 reads CTCSAESWSNTGQLYF. The sequenced part of the CDR3 DNA is TGCACCTGCAGTGCAGAGTCCTGGTCAAACACCGGG.

This clone showed up just a few times. Mouse names are used for the genes. The read is 4 residues too short to cover the CDR3 end, so that end is filled in from the germline J gene. This rearrangement joins TRBV31 to TRBJ1-4, with TRBD1 matching over 12 bases. The CDR3 extends over 14 amino acids. CDR1 and CDR2 from the germline V gene are GKSSPN and SITVG. CDR3 amino acids: CAWSRDRGPERLFF. The CDR3 DNA, read in part, is TGTGCCTGGAGCCGGGACAGGGGGCCCGAA.

A remark on this clone: Each gene name is a mouse one. Read coverage stops 4 residues before the CDR3 terminus; the germline J gene supplies the remainder. The rearrangement links TRBV17 to TRBJ2-7; 8 bases line up with TRBD1. Germline lookup yields CDR1 MNHDT and CDR2 YYDKIL. The CDR3 is 14 residues long. The CDR3 is CASSRGQGIYEQYF. The sequenced CDR3 bases are TGTGCTAGCAGTAGAGGACAGGGGATTTAT.

This clone was seen only a few times. Mouse gene names apply. The read is 4 residues too short to cover the CDR3 end, so that end is filled in from the germline J gene. The chain is built from TRBV19 and TRBJ2-1, with TRBD2 matching over 10 bases. Germline V gives CDR1 FNHDT, CDR2 SITEND (reference sequence). With 6 bases clipped from V and 3 bases from J, the junction kept 6 bases outside the gene matches. This CDR3 is built from 15 residues. The chain's CDR3 is CASNDWGEAYAEQFF. The covered CDR3 bases are TGTGCCAGCAACGACTGGGGGGAGGCCTATGCT.

About this clone: All gene names here are mouse names. The read ends 4 residues early relative to the CDR3; the germline J gene fills the gap. V is TRBV31 and J is TRBJ2-3; 10 bases map to TRBD2. Germline V gene sequence: CDR1 GKSSPN, CDR2 SITVG. V was clipped by 0 bases and J by 3 bases; unmatched bases: 6. The CDR3 runs to 16 residues. This CDR3 reads CAWSLGTGGGAETLYF. The DNA read from the CDR3 is TGTGCCTGGAGTCTAGGAACTGGGGGGGGAGCAGAA.

This clone was seen at least ten times. Mouse germline and gene names are used. With the read ending 4 residues before the CDR3 end, the germline J gene is used to fill in that end. This chain links TRBV13-3 with TRBJ2-1; perhaps TRBD1 as D (5 bases). CDR1 and CDR2 from the germline V gene are NNHDY and SYVADS. The CDR3 runs 13 residues. The sequenced CDR3 bases are TGTGCCAGCAGTGATGGGACACAAGCT. Protein sequence: CASSDGTQA. The entire CDR3 reads CASSDGTQAEQFF.

This clone was seen repeatedly, ten times or more. Genes here carry mouse names. The sequenced fragment ends 4 residues before the CDR3 boundary, so the rest is inferred from the germline J gene. The V gene is TRBV5, the J gene TRBJ2-1, with 10 bases fitting TRBD2. J was trimmed by 2 bases and V by 4 bases; bases with no gene match: 2. The CDR3 is made up of 15 amino acids. Germline-derived CDR1 and CDR2 are LGHNA and YNLKQL (reference sequence). The chain's CDR3 is CASSPGLGDYAEQFF. Incomplete CDR3 DNA: TGTGCCAGCAGCCCCGGACTGGGGGACTATGCT.

In the case of this clone: Here the gene names and germline are mouse. The sequenced fragment ends 4 residues before the CDR3 boundary, so the rest is inferred from the germline J gene. V is TRBV31 and J is TRBJ2-2; 7 bases match TRBD2. V shed 1 base, J shed 2 bases, and the junction held 7 bases outside the gene matches. Germline CDR1 reads GKSSPN; CDR2 reads SITVG. The CDR3 totals 16 residues. CDR3: CAWSPLGLFNTGQLYF. The sequenced part of the CDR3 DNA is TGTGCCTGGAGTCCCTTGGGACTGTTTAACACCGGG.

This clone was seen more than once but under ten times. Genes and germline come from the mouse. The read finishes 4 residues shy of the CDR3 end, and the germline J gene is used to complete it. The J gene is TRBJ1-2, the V gene TRBV19; 12 bases align to TRBD1. The CDR3 totals 14 residues. V lost 7 bases, J lost 3 bases, and 4 bases stayed unmatched. Germline CDR1 reads FNHDT; CDR2 reads SITEND (reference sequence). CDR3 DNA, as far as it was read: TGTGCCAGCGGGACAGGGGGCGCGGACTCC. Translation: CASGTGGADS. From start to end, the CDR3 is CASGTGGADSDYTF.

The table lists this clone with a few counts. Genes and germline come from the mouse. The read ends 4 residues before the CDR3 terminus; that terminus is restored from the germline J gene. This chain links TRBV1 with TRBJ2-3; 11 bases map to TRBD2. Looked up from germline, CDR1 is NSQYPW and CDR2 is LRSPGD (reference sequence). The CDR3 length is 16 residues. V was pared by 4 bases and J by 3 bases, with 6 bases of the junction left unmatched. The CDR3 region is CTCSDRLGGKAETLYF. CDR3 DNA (partial): TGCACCTGCAGTGACCGACTGGGGGGGAAGGCAGAA.

This clone was seen a handful of times. Each gene name is a mouse one. The CDR3 spells CASSEPWGSSYEQYF. Partial CDR3 DNA: TGTGCCAGCAGTGAACCCTGGGGAAGCTCCTAT. The gene calls are TRBV13-3 and TRBJ2-7; a possible D gene is TRBD2 (6 bases). The CDR3 end falls 4 residues outside the read, so it is completed with the germline J gene. Germline-derived CDR1 and CDR2 are NNHDY and SYVADS. The CDR3 sequence is 15 residues long. V was cut by 2 bases and J by 0 bases, with 12 bases left in between.